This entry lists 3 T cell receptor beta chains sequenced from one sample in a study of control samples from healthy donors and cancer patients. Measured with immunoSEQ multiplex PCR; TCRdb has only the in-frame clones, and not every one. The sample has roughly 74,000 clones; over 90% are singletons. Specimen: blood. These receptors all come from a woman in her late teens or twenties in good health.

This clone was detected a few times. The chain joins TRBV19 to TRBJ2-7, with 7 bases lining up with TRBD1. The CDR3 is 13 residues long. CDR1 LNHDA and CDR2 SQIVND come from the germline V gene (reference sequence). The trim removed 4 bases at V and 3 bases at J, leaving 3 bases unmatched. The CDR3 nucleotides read TGTGCCAGTAGTACCCGACAGGGCTACGAGCAGTACTTC. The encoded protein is CASSTRQGYEQYF. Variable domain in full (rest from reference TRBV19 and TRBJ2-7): DGGITQSPKYLFRKEGQNVTLSCEQNLNHDAMYWYRQDPGQGLRLIYYSQIVNDFQKGDIAEGYSVSREKKESFPLTVTSAQKNPTAFYLCASSTRQGYEQYFGPGTRLTVT.

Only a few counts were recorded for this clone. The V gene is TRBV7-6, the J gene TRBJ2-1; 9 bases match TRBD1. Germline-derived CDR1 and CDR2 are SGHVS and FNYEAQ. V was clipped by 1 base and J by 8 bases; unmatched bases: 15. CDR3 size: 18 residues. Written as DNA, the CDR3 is TGTGCCAGCAGCTTAGTGGCAGCAGGGACAGGGTTGAGGGATGAGCAGTTCTTC. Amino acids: CASSLVAAGTGLRDEQFF.

The CDR3 loop reads CASSLAGIGSEQYF. CDR3 in DNA: TGTGCCAGCAGCTTAGCCGGAATCGGGTCCGAGCAGTACTTC. The chain links TRBV11-2 to TRBJ2-7; D not resolved. The V and J ends lost 1 base and 6 bases respectively, with 13 bases between them. Germline-derived CDR1 and CDR2 are SGHAT and FQNNGV. This CDR3 is 14 amino acids long.